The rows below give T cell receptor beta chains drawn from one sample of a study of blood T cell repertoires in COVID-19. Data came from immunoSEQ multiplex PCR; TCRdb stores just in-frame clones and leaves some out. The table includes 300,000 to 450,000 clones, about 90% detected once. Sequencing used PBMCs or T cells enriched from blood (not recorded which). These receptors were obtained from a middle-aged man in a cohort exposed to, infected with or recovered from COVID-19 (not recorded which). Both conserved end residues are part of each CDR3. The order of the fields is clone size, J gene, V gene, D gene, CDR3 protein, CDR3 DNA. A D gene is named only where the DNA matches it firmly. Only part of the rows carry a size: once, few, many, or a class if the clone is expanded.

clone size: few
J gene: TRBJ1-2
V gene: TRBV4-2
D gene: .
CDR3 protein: CASSHRSGDYGYTF
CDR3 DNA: TGTGCCAGCAGCCATCGGTCAGGGGACTATGGCTACACCTTC

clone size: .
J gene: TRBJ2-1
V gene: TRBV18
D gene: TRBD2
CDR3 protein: CASSPLAGNANEQFF
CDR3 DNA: TGTGCCAGCTCACCCCTAGCGGGAAATGCGAATGAGCAGTTCTTC

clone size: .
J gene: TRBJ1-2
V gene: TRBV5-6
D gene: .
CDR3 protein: CASSLQGSSYGYTF
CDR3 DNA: TGTGCCAGCAGCTTACAGGGATCGAGCTATGGCTACACCTTC

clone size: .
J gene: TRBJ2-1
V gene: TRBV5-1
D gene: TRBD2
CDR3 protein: CASSAPGLAGGNEQFF
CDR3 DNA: TGCGCCAGCAGCGCGCCGGGACTAGCGGGAGGCAATGAGCAGTTCTTC

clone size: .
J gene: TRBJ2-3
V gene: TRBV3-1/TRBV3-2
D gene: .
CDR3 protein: CASRLRSSTDTQYF
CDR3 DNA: TGTGCCAGCAGACTCCGAAGTAGCACAGATACGCAGTATTTT

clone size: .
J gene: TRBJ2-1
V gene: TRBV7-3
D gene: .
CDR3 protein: CASRGEASYNEQFF
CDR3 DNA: TGTGCCAGCAGGGGAGAAGCGTCCTACAATGAGCAGTTCTTC

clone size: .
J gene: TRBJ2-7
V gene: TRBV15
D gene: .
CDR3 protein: CATSSRRGYEQYF
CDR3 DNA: TGTGCCACCAGCAGTCGGAGGGGATACGAGCAGTACTTC

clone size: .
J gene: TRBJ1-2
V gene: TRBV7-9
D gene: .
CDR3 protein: CASSLATDYGYTF
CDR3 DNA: TGTGCCAGCAGCTTAGCCACTGACTATGGCTACACCTTC

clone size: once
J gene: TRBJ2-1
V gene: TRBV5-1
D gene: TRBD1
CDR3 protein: CASSFGQGYYNEQFF
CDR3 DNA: TGCGCCAGCAGCTTTGGACAGGGATACTACAATGAGCAGTTCTTC

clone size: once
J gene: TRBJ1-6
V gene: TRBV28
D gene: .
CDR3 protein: CASRISSLGTPLHF
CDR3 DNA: TGTGCCAGCAGAATATCTAGCTTGGGGACACCCCTCCACTTT

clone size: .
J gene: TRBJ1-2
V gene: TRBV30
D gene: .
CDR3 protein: CAWSGRGGYTF
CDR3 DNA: TGTGCCTGGAGCGGGCGGGGAGGCTACACCTTC

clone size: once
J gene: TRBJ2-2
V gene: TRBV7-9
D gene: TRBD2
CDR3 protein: CASSLAGGLGGELFF
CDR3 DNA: TGTGCCAGCAGCTTAGCGGGAGGGCTCGGCGGGGAGCTGTTTTTT

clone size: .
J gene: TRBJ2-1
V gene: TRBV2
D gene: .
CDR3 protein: CASSEASVYNEQFF
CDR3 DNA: TGTGCCAGCAGTGAGGCTAGCGTTTACAATGAGCAGTTCTTC

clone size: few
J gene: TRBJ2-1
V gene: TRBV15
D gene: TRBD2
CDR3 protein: CATSGLAGGNSYNEQFF
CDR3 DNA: TGTGCCACCAGTGGACTAGCGGGAGGGAACTCCTACAATGAGCAGTTCTTC

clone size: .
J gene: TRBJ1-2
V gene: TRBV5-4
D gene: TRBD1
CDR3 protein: CASSTTGGGNYGYTF
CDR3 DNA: TGTGCCAGCAGCACAACAGGGGGCGGGAACTATGGCTACACCTTC

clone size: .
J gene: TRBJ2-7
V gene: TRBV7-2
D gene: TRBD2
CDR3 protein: CASSEAGGIYEQYF
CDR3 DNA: TGTGCCAGCAGCGAAGCGGGAGGAATCTACGAGCAGTACTTC

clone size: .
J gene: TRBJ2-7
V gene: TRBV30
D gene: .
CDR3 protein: CAWSRAYEQYF
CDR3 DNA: TGTGCCTGGAGTCGCGCCTACGAGCAGTACTTC

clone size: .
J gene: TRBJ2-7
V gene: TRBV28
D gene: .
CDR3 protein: CASSSPGVRSYEQYF
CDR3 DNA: TGTGCCAGCAGTTCCCCCGGGGTTCGCTCCTACGAGCAGTACTTC

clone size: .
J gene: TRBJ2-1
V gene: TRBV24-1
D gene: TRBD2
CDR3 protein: CATSDPGLAGRLSNEQFF
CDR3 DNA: TGTGCCACCAGTGATCCGGGACTAGCGGGACGTTTGAGCAATGAGCAGTTCTTC

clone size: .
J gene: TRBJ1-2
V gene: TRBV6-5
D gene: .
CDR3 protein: CASSTQLTNYGYTF
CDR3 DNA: TGTGCCAGCAGCACACAGTTGACTAACTATGGCTACACCTTC

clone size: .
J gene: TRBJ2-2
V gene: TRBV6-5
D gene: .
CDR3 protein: CASTPTNTGELFF
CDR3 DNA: TGTGCCAGCACCCCTACTAACACCGGGGAGCTGTTTTTT

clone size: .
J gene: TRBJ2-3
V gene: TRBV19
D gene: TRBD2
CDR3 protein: CASALGLADPSTDTQYF
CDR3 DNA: TGTGCCAGTGCCCTGGGACTAGCTGATCCTAGCACAGATACGCAGTATTTT

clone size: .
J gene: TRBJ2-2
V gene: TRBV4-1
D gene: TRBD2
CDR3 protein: CASSQDRSLAGEGGELFF
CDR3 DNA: TGCGCCAGCAGCCAAGACAGGTCGCTAGCGGGAGAGGGCGGGGAGCTGTTTTTT

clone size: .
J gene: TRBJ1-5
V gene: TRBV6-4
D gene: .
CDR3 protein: CASRSTGGRRGQPQHF
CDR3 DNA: TGTGCCAGCAGATCTACCGGGGGACGGAGGGGACAGCCCCAGCATTTT

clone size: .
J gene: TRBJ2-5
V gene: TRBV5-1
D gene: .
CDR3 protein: CASSLSGPQETQYF
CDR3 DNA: TGCGCCAGCAGCTTGAGCGGCCCTCAAGAGACCCAGTACTTC